This TCR beta chain was sequenced during a study of OX40 agonist ivuxolimab in advanced cancers. The wider study: Partial responses were recorded for three patients, including one with hepatocellular carcinoma and two with cutaneous melanoma. Study results and limitations: More expanded clones were found, on average, in CD8+ than in CD4+ T cells.

This clone was seen only once. What it binds is not known. V was clipped by 1 base and J by 3 bases; unmatched bases: 3. There are 15 residues in the CDR3. Germline CDR1 LGHNA, CDR2 YSLEER. Some clones are missing from TCRdb's copy, which holds only in-frame ones; the method was immunoSEQ multiplex PCR. This table holds 70,000 to 95,000 clones, 90% found once. The TCR comes from an adult with an advanced solid tumor such as melanoma, head and neck, liver or kidney cancer. The starting material was CD4+ or CD8+ T cells sorted from blood, obtained in a trial of the OX40 agonist ivuxolimab. The chain is built from TRBV4-3 and TRBJ2-1, with 7 bases aligning to TRBD2. The CDR3 spells CASSQAGTNYNEQFF. The CDR3 DNA sequence: TGCGCCAGCAGCCAAGCCGGGACTAACTACAATGAGCAGTTCTTC.